The rows below give T cell receptor beta chains drawn from one sample of a study of blood T cell repertoires in COVID-19. Only in-frame clones appear in the TCRdb table, and some are missing; sequencing was by immunoSEQ multiplex PCR. Of approximately 99,000 clones in the sample, roughly 89% were seen once. Sequenced sample: peripheral blood. Source of these receptors: a man between 65 and 85 years old with active or convalescent COVID-19. CDR3s include the opening cysteine and the closing phenylalanine or tryptophan. D genes are given only for firm matches. Clone size is not always given. Where it is, it says once, few, many or a class for expanded clones.

16	-	TRBV9	once	TRBJ2-7	CASSVGVRTALYEQYF	TGTGCCAGCAGCGTAGGTGTCCGGACAGCTCTCTACGAGCAGTACTTC
13	TRBD1	TRBV7-3	-	TRBJ1-2	CASSSDRGYGYTF	TGTGCCAGCAGCTCGGACAGGGGCTATGGCTACACCTTC
16	-	TRBV3-1/TRBV3-2	-	TRBJ2-6	CASSLTAPSGANVLTF	TGTGCCAGCAGCCTCACAGCCCCCTCTGGGGCCAACGTCCTGACTTTC
15	TRBD2	TRBV5-1	-	TRBJ2-1	CASSPSQRGNNEQFF	TGCGCCAGCAGCCCCTCACAGCGGGGGAACAATGAGCAGTTCTTC
16	TRBD2	TRBV7-2	-	TRBJ2-3	CASSRSSGGLADTQYF	TGTGCCAGCAGCCGTTCTAGCGGGGGGCTCGCAGATACGCAGTATTTT
13	-	TRBV15	-	TRBJ1-5	CATSKDISQPQHF	TGTGCCACCAGCAAAGACATTAGTCAGCCCCAGCATTTT
12	-	TRBV5-6	once	TRBJ1-1	CASSLRGTEAFF	TGTGCCAGCAGCTTAAGAGGCACTGAAGCTTTCTTT
15	TRBD1	TRBV5-4	-	TRBJ2-3	CASSPQGARTDTQYF	TGTGCCAGCAGCCCCCAGGGGGCCCGCACAGATACGCAGTATTTT
15	TRBD2	TRBV3-1/TRBV3-2	once	TRBJ2-3	CASARLAGVQDTQYF	TGTGCCAGCGCGAGACTAGCGGGGGTTCAAGATACGCAGTATTTT
14	-	TRBV7-9	-	TRBJ1-1	CASSYEEVNTEAFF	TGTGCCAGCAGCTACGAGGAGGTGAACACTGAAGCTTTCTTT
13	-	TRBV11-2	-	TRBJ2-5	CASSPGARETQYF	TGTGCCAGCAGCCCAGGGGCCCGAGAGACCCAGTACTTC
15	TRBD1	TRBV11-2	-	TRBJ2-3	CASSPDRTSTDTQYF	TGTGCCAGCAGCCCGGACAGGACTAGCACAGATACGCAGTATTTT
17	TRBD2	TRBV10-1	-	TRBJ2-1	CASSESAGRGSYNEQFF	TGCGCCAGCAGTGAGTCAGCAGGGCGGGGGAGCTACAATGAGCAGTTCTTC
16	TRBD2	TRBV7-7	-	TRBJ2-5	CASSANSGATTETQYF	TGTGCTAGCAGCGCAAATAGCGGGGCCACTACGGAGACCCAGTACTTC
15	TRBD1	TRBV18	-	TRBJ2-7	CASSPGTGLSYEQYF	TGTGCCAGCTCACCTGGGACAGGGCTAAGCTACGAGCAGTACTTC
15	TRBD1	TRBV9	-	TRBJ1-4	CASSARTGAIEKLFF	TGTGCCAGCAGCGCACGGACAGGGGCGATCGAAAAACTGTTTTTT
14	-	TRBV4-1	-	TRBJ1-4	CASSSAGPNEKLFF	TGCGCCAGCAGCTCGGCGGGGCCTAATGAAAAACTGTTTTTT
13	TRBD2	TRBV30	-	TRBJ2-1	CAWSDNSGRQQFF	TGTGCCTGGAGTGATAATAGCGGGCGACAGCAGTTCTTC
17	-	TRBV5-6	-	TRBJ1-4	CASSTTGWGQGEEKLFF	TGTGCCAGCAGCACCACAGGATGGGGGCAGGGTGAGGAAAAACTGTTTTTT
14	-	TRBV6-1	-	TRBJ1-2	CASSERRGADGYTF	TGTGCCAGCAGTGAAAGGAGAGGAGCCGATGGCTACACCTTC
15	-	TRBV18	-	TRBJ1-2	CASSPASLTFYGYTF	TGTGCCAGCTCACCGGCGAGTCTGACTTTCTATGGCTACACCTTC
14	-	TRBV28	-	TRBJ1-6	CASNGGYGNSPLHF	TGTGCCAGCAACGGAGGGTATGGAAATTCACCCCTCCACTTT
14	TRBD1	TRBV6-5	-	TRBJ2-7	CASRWDRGAYEQYF	TGTGCCAGCAGATGGGACAGGGGAGCCTACGAGCAGTACTTC
13	-	TRBV19	-	TRBJ2-2	CASSIGGVGELFF	TGTGCCAGTAGTATTGGAGGGGTCGGGGAGCTGTTTTTT
16	-	TRBV7-9	once	TRBJ2-2	CASSLKGTTSTGELFF	TGTGCCAGCAGCTTAAAAGGGACAACAAGCACCGGGGAGCTGTTTTTT
13	-	TRBV2	-	TRBJ2-7	CASSLKPSYEQYF	TGTGCCAGCAGCCTTAAGCCTAGTTACGAGCAGTACTTC
17	TRBD2	TRBV19	-	TRBJ2-2	CASSHFSGVRLTGELFF	TGTGCCAGTAGCCACTTTAGCGGGGTGAGGCTTACCGGGGAGCTGTTTTTT
12	-	TRBV2	-	TRBJ2-7	CASRSDSYEQYF	TGTGCCAGCAGATCAGACTCCTACGAGCAGTACTTC
14	TRBD1	TRBV4-3	-	TRBJ1-2	CASSQTTGTYGYTF	TGCGCCAGCAGCCAAACGACAGGGACCTATGGCTACACCTTC
19	-	TRBV7-2	-	TRBJ1-3	CASSLGGGAYFSSGNTIYF	TGTGCCAGCAGCTTAGGCGGGGGGGCTTATTTTAGCTCTGGAAACACCATATATTTT
12	-	TRBV12-3/TRBV12-4	-	TRBJ1-1	CASSFSDSGAFF	TGTGCCAGCAGTTTCTCGGACAGCGGAGCTTTCTTT
15	TRBD1	TRBV3-1/TRBV3-2	-	TRBJ1-6	CASSQPGTGDSPLHF	TGTGCCAGCAGCCAGCCCGGGACAGGGGATTCACCCCTCCACTTT
21	TRBD2	TRBV28	-	TRBJ2-7	CASSLEGFLLAGGRGVYEQYF	TGTGCCAGCAGTTTAGAGGGATTCTTACTAGCGGGGGGCCGCGGGGTCTACGAGCAGTACTTC
15	TRBD2	TRBV6-6	-	TRBJ2-2	CASRSGGIKGGELFF	TGTGCCAGCCGAAGCGGGGGGATTAAGGGCGGGGAGCTGTTTTTT
15	-	TRBV28	-	TRBJ2-3	CASSRHRQGTDTQYF	TGTGCCAGCAGTCGGCACAGACAGGGCACAGATACGCAGTATTTT
13	-	TRBV11-3	few	TRBJ2-1	CASSLYRENEQFF	TGTGCCAGCAGCTTATACAGGGAAAATGAGCAGTTCTTC
15	-	TRBV7-8	-	TRBJ1-4	CASSLVPQGNEKLFF	TGTGCCAGCAGCTTAGTACCCCAGGGTAATGAAAAACTGTTTTTT
14	-	TRBV21-1	-	TRBJ1-5	CASTRDYSNQPQHF	TGTGCCAGCACCAGGGACTATAGCAATCAGCCCCAGCATTTT
17	TRBD1	TRBV5-1	few	TRBJ1-1	CASSLTGGLSRNTEAFF	TGCGCCAGCAGCTTGACAGGGGGCCTTTCAAGGAACACTGAAGCTTTCTTT
15	TRBD1	TRBV4-1	-	TRBJ2-5	CASSRSGQGRETQYF	TGCGCCAGCAGCCGATCGGGACAGGGGAGAGAGACCCAGTACTTC
12	-	TRBV7-2	-	TRBJ1-2	CASSFPGGGYTF	TGTGCCAGCAGCTTCCCGGGTGGTGGCTACACCTTC
14	-	TRBV18	-	TRBJ1-1	CASSPLSGDTEAFF	TGTGCCAGCTCACCACTATCCGGGGACACTGAAGCTTTCTTT
16	TRBD1	TRBV3-1/TRBV3-2	-	TRBJ2-2	CASSQVRQGYTGELFF	TGTGCCAGCAGCCAAGTCCGACAGGGGTACACCGGGGAGCTGTTTTTT
14	-	TRBV7-9	-	TRBJ1-1	CASSSTGLITEAFF	TGTGCCAGCAGCTCAACGGGTCTGATCACTGAAGCTTTCTTT
18	TRBD1	TRBV7-9	few	TRBJ1-2	CASSFSRTPTGGPYGYTF	TGTGCCAGCAGCTTCAGCAGGACTCCGACAGGGGGCCCCTATGGCTACACCTTC